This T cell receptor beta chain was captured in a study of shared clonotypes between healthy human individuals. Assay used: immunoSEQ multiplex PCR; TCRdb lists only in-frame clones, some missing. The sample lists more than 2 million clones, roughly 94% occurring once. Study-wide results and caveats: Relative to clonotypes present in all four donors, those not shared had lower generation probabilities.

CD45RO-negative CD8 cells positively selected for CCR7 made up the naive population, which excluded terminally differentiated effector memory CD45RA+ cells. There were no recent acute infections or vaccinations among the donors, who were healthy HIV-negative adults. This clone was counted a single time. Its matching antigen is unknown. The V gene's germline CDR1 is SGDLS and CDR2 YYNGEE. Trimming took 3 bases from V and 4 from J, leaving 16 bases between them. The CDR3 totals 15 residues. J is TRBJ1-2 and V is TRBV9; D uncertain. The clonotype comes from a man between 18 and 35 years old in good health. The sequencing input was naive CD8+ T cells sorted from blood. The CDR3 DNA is TGTGCCAGCAGCGGGTATGGCAAGCAAGCCTATGGCTACACCTTC. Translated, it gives CASSGYGKQAYGYTF.